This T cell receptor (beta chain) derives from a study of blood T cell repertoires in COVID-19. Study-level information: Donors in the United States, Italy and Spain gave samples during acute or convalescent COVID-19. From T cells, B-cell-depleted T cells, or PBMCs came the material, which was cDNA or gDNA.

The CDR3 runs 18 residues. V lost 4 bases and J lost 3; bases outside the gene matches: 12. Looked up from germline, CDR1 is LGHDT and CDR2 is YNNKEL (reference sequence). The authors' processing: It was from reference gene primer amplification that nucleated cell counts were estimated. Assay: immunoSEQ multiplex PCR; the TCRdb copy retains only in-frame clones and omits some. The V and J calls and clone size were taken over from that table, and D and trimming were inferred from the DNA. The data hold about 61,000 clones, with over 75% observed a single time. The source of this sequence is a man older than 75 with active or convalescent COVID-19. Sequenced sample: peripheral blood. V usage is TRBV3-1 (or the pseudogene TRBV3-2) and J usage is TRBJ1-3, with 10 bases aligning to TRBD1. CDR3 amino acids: CASSRKTGGASDGNTIYF. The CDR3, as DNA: TGTGCCAGCAGCCGCAAGACAGGGGGCGCGAGTGATGGAAACACCATATATTTT.